The rows below give T cell receptor beta chains drawn from one sample of a study of cytotoxic CD8 clonotypes in ibrutinib-treated CLL. The assay was immunoSEQ multiplex PCR, and TCRdb's table has in-frame clones only and misses some. The table lists 330,000 or so clones, over 55% of them singletons. The sample consisted of PBMCs, taken after 36 months of ibrutinib treatment. These receptor sequences come from a human donor with chronic lymphocytic leukemia. The CDR3 runs from the conserved cysteine through the conserved F or W. A D gene is named only where the DNA matches it firmly. Only some rows state a clone size, as once, few, many or a class for expanded clones.

V,size,D,J,CDR3,DNA
TRBV29-1,once,-,TRBJ2-7,CSVPDPRGGSEQYF,TGCAGCGTGCCGGACCCCCGCGGAGGATCCGAGCAGTACTTC
TRBV7-2,-,-,TRBJ1-2,CASSFVTLGYGYTF,TGTGCCAGCAGCTTTGTCACCTTGGGCTATGGCTACACCTTC
TRBV2,-,TRBD1,TRBJ1-2,CASIHPGQRYGYTF,TGTGCCAGCATTCATCCGGGACAGCGCTATGGCTACACCTTC
TRBV18,-,-,TRBJ2-7,CASSPKQVSSNYEQYF,TGTGCCAGCTCACCCAAACAGGTGAGCTCCAACTACGAGCAGTACTTC
TRBV11-1,-,-,TRBJ1-2,CASSQSEEGYTF,TGTGCCAGCAGCCAAAGCGAGGAGGGCTACACCTTC
TRBV29-1,-,-,TRBJ2-1,CSVESRSYNEQFF,TGCAGCGTTGAGAGTAGGTCCTACAATGAGCAGTTCTTC
TRBV7-9,-,-,TRBJ2-6,CASSPGPLSGANVLTF,TGTGCCAGCAGCCCGGGGCCGCTATCTGGGGCCAACGTCCTGACTTTC
TRBV19,-,-,TRBJ2-7,CASSIVNGGSYEQYF,TGTGCCAGTAGTATAGTTAACGGAGGCTCCTACGAGCAGTACTTC
TRBV19,-,-,TRBJ2-2,CASRGTENTGELFF,TGTGCCAGTCGAGGGACGGAGAACACCGGGGAGCTGTTTTTT
TRBV4-1,-,-,TRBJ2-3,CASSQDMPGGSDTQYF,TGCGCCAGCAGCCAAGATATGCCCGGGGGTTCAGATACGCAGTATTTT
TRBV16,-,-,TRBJ2-7,CASSQYGLREQYF,TGTGCCAGCAGCCAATATGGGTTAAGGGAGCAGTACTTC
TRBV4-3,-,TRBD1,TRBJ2-5,CASSPDRAETQYF,TGCGCCAGCAGCCCTGACAGGGCCGAGACCCAGTACTTC
TRBV7-2,-,-,TRBJ2-7,CASSLDPGSAYEQYF,TGTGCCAGCAGCTTAGATCCAGGGTCCGCCTACGAGCAGTACTTC
TRBV6-1,-,-,TRBJ2-3,CATVSTDTQYF,TGTGCCACAGTGAGCACAGATACGCAGTATTTT
TRBV7-8,-,-,TRBJ1-2,CASSVDSQRGGYTF,TGTGCCAGCAGCGTGGACAGCCAAAGGGGTGGCTACACCTTC
TRBV7-3,-,-,TRBJ2-1,CASRLPGEAYNEQFF,TGTGCCAGCAGGTTGCCAGGGGAGGCCTACAATGAGCAGTTCTTC
TRBV4-3,-,TRBD2,TRBJ2-2,CASSRAGGGTGELFF,TGCGCCAGCAGCAGGGCGGGAGGAGGCACCGGGGAGCTGTTTTTT
TRBV6-5,-,-,TRBJ1-6,CASSYSNSPLHF,TGTGCCAGCAGTTACTCGAATTCACCCCTCCACTTT
TRBV4-1,-,-,TRBJ2-3,CASSRLTGMGMDTQYF,TGCGCCAGCAGCCGCCTAACAGGGATGGGCATGGATACGCAGTATTTT
TRBV29-1,-,-,TRBJ2-7,CSVEAPLLTSYEQYF,TGCAGCGTTGAAGCCCCGCTGCTGACAAGCTACGAGCAGTACTTC
TRBV5-6,-,-,TRBJ1-5,CASSLERGGAGQPQHF,TGTGCCAGCAGCTTGGAAAGGGGGGGCGCCGGTCAGCCCCAGCATTTT
TRBV10-2,-,-,TRBJ2-2,CASRNERRPNTGELFF,TGCGCCAGCAGAAACGAGCGGCGCCCCAACACCGGGGAGCTGTTTTTT
TRBV29-1,few,TRBD1,TRBJ2-7,CSVIYRGYEQYF,TGCAGCGTTATTTACAGGGGCTACGAGCAGTACTTC
TRBV5-1,-,-,TRBJ2-3,CASSPGVADTQYF,TGCGCCAGCAGCCCAGGGGTGGCAGATACGCAGTATTTT
TRBV7-9,-,-,TRBJ2-1,CASSLNTGVGYNEQFF,TGTGCCAGCAGCTTAAACACGGGAGTGGGCTACAATGAGCAGTTCTTC
TRBV6-5,-,-,TRBJ2-5,CASSDSFKVETQYF,TGTGCCAGCAGTGACTCGTTTAAGGTAGAGACCCAGTACTTC
TRBV19,-,-,TRBJ1-6,CASSIRGTSSYNSPLHF,TGCGCCAGTAGTATCAGAGGAACGAGCTCCTATAATTCACCCCTCCACTTT